Listed here is a single TCR delta chain. TCRdb's protein for this DNA is that of a much larger clone and differs from the translation at residue 22, likely a read error; the protein shown is the DNA translation. Flow sorting of PBMC yielded separate Vgamma9/Vdelta2+ and Vdelta2-negative gammadelta T cell populations for bulk repertoire analysis. TCRdb redid the clone calls on the multiplex PCR reads with CATT. Of 80,000 to 95,000 delta-chain clones detected, roughly 1.4% appear once; the ten largest clones hold 7% to 9.5%. These data are taken from a study of γδ T cells in repeated Plasmodium falciparum infection. The CDR3 runs to 25 residues. Germline CDR1 reads TSWWSYY; CDR2 reads QGS.

The chain recombines TRDV1 with TRDJ1, with TRDD3 identical over 13 bases. TCRdb records no J gene; here it was assigned by comparing the DNA to germline. Sequencing input: gamma-delta T cells from blood. The clonotype comes from a pool of human donors (malaria-infected and uninfected, not separated). DNA for the CDR3: TGTGCTCTTGGGGAAACCCCCTTCCTACCAAAAGTACGTTACTGGGGGATACGGTACACCGATAGACTCATCTTT. As protein: CALGETPFLPKVRYWGIRYTDRLIF.